Reported below is one TCR beta chain. Its antigen remains unidentified. Antigen-specific CD4+ T cells were expanded (with viral peptide pools) by the ViraFEST assay ahead of sequencing. It was after approximately 11 days of culture that CD4+ T cells were isolated. Confirmation by PCR established that the person had SARS-CoV-2 infection between March and December 2020. The authors replaced half the medium with IL-2 medium on days 3 and 7. This specimen belongs to a study of vaccination effects on CD4 cells after COVID-19. Libraries were prepared by immunoSEQ multiplex PCR; TCRdb keeps only in-frame clonotypes and omits some of them. Among about 45,000 clones listed, under 80% were seen once. Trimming took 11 bases from V and 1 from J, leaving 23 bases between them. Germline V lookup: CDR1 MGHDK, CDR2 SYGVNS. The length of the CDR3 is 17 residues.

The sequence derives from a human donor who had a prior SARS-CoV-2 infection. The sequencing used CD4+ T cells from PBMCs cultured with a peptide pool, collected before COVID-19 vaccination. The chain employs TRBV25-1 and TRBJ2-2, with a tentative D call TRBD1 (6 bases). The CDR3 DNA reads as TGTGCCGGGGCCCCGGACAGAAAAATCCGGAACACCGGGGAGCTGTTTTTT. Translated: CAGAPDRKIRNTGELFF.